The source of this T cell receptor (beta chain) is a study of OX40 agonist ivuxolimab in advanced cancers. Study background: Patients in the trial were receiving intravenous ivuxolimab every 2 weeks, at doses of 0.01 to 10 mg/kg. Patients treated during dose escalation were battling hepatocellular carcinoma, melanoma, renal cell or head and neck cancer. Study-level findings and limits: Averaged across samples, CD8+ T cells carried more expanded clones than CD4+ did.

The assay was immunoSEQ multiplex PCR, and TCRdb's table has in-frame clones only and misses some. The sample has some 42,000 clones, approximately 78% seen once. Germline V gives CDR1 LNHNV, CDR2 YYDKDF (reference sequence). The length of the CDR3 is 15 residues. The trim removed 5 bases at V and 5 bases at J, leaving 8 bases unmatched. About this clone: The antigen is not known.

This chain links TRBV15 with TRBJ2-5, with 10 bases that match TRBD1. Specimen: CD4+ or CD8+ T cells sorted from blood, collected in a trial of the OX40 agonist ivuxolimab. This sequence was found in an adult with an advanced solid tumor such as melanoma, head and neck, liver or kidney cancer. The CDR3 region has the DNA TGTGCCACCAGCTTCGGACAGGGGGGAGAGGAGACCCAGTACTTC. Translated: CATSFGQGGEETQYF.